These 30 T cell receptor beta chains share one sample of origin, sequenced in a study of blood T cell repertoires in COVID-19. The assay was immunoSEQ multiplex PCR, and TCRdb's table has in-frame clones only and misses some. This sample has some 46,000 clones, with around 82% found just once. The sample consisted of peripheral blood. The origin of the receptors is a woman over 75 with acute or convalescent COVID-19.

This rearrangement joins TRBV15 to TRBJ1-4, with 8 bases fitting TRBD1. CDR3 size: 14 residues. V shed 6 bases, J shed 5 bases, and the junction held 5 bases outside the gene matches. CDR1 and CDR2 (germline): LNHNV, YYDKDF (reference sequence). The CDR3 sequence is CATRTGAENEKLFF. CDR3 bases: TGTGCCACCAGGACAGGGGCCGAGAATGAAAAACTGTTTTTT.

The gene calls are TRBV11-3 and TRBJ2-3, with D maybe TRBD1 (6 bases). Per the germline V gene, CDR1 is SGHNT and CDR2 is YENEEA. The CDR3 is 14 residues long. Trimming left V 5 bases short and J 1 base short, with 10 bases between. The CDR3 DNA sequence: TGTGCCAGCAGCGCTCACAGGGGCACAGATACGCAGTATTTT. The encoded protein is CASSAHRGTDTQYF.

This clone was counted between two and nine times. In nucleotides, the CDR3 is TGTGCCAGCAGCTCCGGAGCCTCCTCCATCTACGATACGCAGTATTTT. Protein: CASSSGASSIYDTQYF. V gene TRBV7-9 combines with J gene TRBJ2-3, with D unclear. This CDR3 is 16 amino acids long. Deletions cut 4 bases from V and 6 bases from J, with 20 bases between. Looked up from germline, CDR1 is SEHNR and CDR2 is FQNEAQ (reference sequence).

The chain couples TRBV19 to TRBJ2-5; 11 bases match TRBD2. This CDR3 has 15 amino acids. The ends lost 5 bases at V and 3 bases at J; junction bases unmatched: 5. In germline, CDR1 is LNHDA, CDR2 SQIVND (reference sequence). The DNA of the CDR3 is TGTGCCAGTAGTGCGGCTAGCGGGGGGAAAGAGACCCAGTACTTC. It is translated as CASSAASGGKETQYF.

The V and J genes are TRBV2 and TRBJ2-6; no clear D. This CDR3 spans 14 amino acids. V was cut by 9 bases and J by 4 bases, with 13 bases left in between. The germline V gene encodes CDR1 SNHLY and CDR2 FYNNEI. The DNA for the CDR3 is TGTGCCAGACTCAGTAGCTTGGGGGCCAACGTCCTGACTTTC. It specifies CARLSSLGANVLTF.

The V call is TRBV4-2, the J call TRBJ2-5; 15 bases are a match to TRBD2. The CDR3 length is 17 residues. Trimming at V came to 1 base and at J to 4 bases, leaving 4 bases not matched to a gene. Per germline, CDR1 LGHNA and CDR2 YNFKEQ. The CDR3 DNA sequence: TGTGCCAGCAGCCAAGGGACTAGCGGGGGGGCCGGAGAGACCCAGTACTTC. Translating gives CASSQGTSGGAGETQYF.

This clone turned up a few times. The J gene is TRBJ2-3, the V gene TRBV3-1 (or the pseudogene TRBV3-2), with 11 bases identical to TRBD2. V gave up 4 bases and J gave up 2 bases; unmatched junction bases: 8. There are 17 residues in the CDR3. Germline-derived CDR1 and CDR2 are LGHDT and YNNKEL (reference sequence). The CDR3 coding sequence is TGTGCCAGCAGCCGGGACCTAGCGGGGGGTCACACAGATACGCAGTATTTT. Translating it yields CASSRDLAGGHTDTQYF.

The V and J genes are TRBV15 and TRBJ2-5; D gene ambiguous. In germline, CDR1 is LNHNV, CDR2 YYDKDF (reference sequence). This CDR3 region has 13 residues. V lost 5 bases and J 5 bases, leaving 12 bases between the germline ends. CDR3 in amino acids: CATSLVPEETQYF. The CDR3 nucleotides are TGTGCCACCAGCTTGGTACCCGAGGAGACCCAGTACTTC.

The genes are TRBV2 and TRBJ2-1; 7 nucleotides line up with TRBD1. This CDR3 region has 15 residues. Germline V lookup: CDR1 SNHLY, CDR2 FYNNEI. Trimming at V came to 7 bases and at J to 9 bases, leaving 15 bases not matched to a gene. DNA of the CDR3: TGTGCCAGCAACACAGGGGTTGGGGGTAGATCTGAGCAGTTCTTC. This translates into CASNTGVGGRSEQFF.

This chain joins TRBV9 and TRBJ1-2; possible D gene TRBD1, 5 bases. From germline, CDR1 is SGDLS and CDR2 YYNGEE. The CDR3 extends over 14 amino acids. Deletions cut 7 bases from V and 3 bases from J, with 16 bases between. CDR3 DNA sequence: TGTGCCAGCCGGAGTACAGCACAGGACTATGGCTACACCTTC. This sequence encodes CASRSTAQDYGYTF.

The chain employs TRBV11-3 and TRBJ2-7; weak D call: TRBD2 (6 bases). The CDR3 contains 14 residues. V was clipped by 0 bases and J by 5 bases, with 11 bases between them. The germline V gene encodes CDR1 SGHNT and CDR2 YENEEA. CDR3 sequence: CASSLDRGSDEQYF. The CDR3 region has the DNA TGTGCCAGCAGCTTAGATCGGGGGTCGGACGAGCAGTACTTC.

V gene TRBV19 combines with J gene TRBJ1-5, with D hard to call. Germline V gene sequence: CDR1 LNHDA, CDR2 SQIVND (reference sequence). The V end was cut by 5 bases, the J end by 6 bases, with 17 bases between. The CDR3 contains 15 residues. For the CDR3, the DNA is TGTGCCAGTAGTTTTTTTGCGCTGGCGGGTCAGCCCCAGCATTTT. It encodes CASSFFALAGQPQHF.

The chain recombines TRBV5-6 with TRBJ1-5; D gene ambiguous. The CDR3 contains 15 residues. Per the germline V gene, CDR1 is SGHDT and CDR2 is YYEEEE. V was pared by 1 base and J by 0 bases, with 8 bases between. The CDR3 sequence is CASSLWSLSNQPQHF. CDR3 DNA: TGTGCCAGCAGCTTGTGGAGTCTTAGCAATCAGCCCCAGCATTTT.

V usage is TRBV29-1 and J usage is TRBJ1-5, with TRBD1 matching over 10 bases. Germline CDR1 and CDR2: SQVTM and ANQGSEA. CDR3 length: 14 residues. The junction had 1 base not matched to a gene; V was cut back by 4 bases and J by 1 base. The CDR3 here is CSVGTGGSNQPQHF. Here the CDR3 DNA reads TGCAGCGTTGGGACAGGGGGAAGCAATCAGCCCCAGCATTTT.

The V and J genes are TRBV5-4 and TRBJ1-1; no definite D call. Trimming removed 4 bases at V and 5 bases at J, with 12 bases between. Germline-derived CDR1 and CDR2 are SGHNT and YYREEE (reference sequence). The CDR3 extends over 13 amino acids. The CDR3 is CASSTIGGTEAFF. The CDR3, as DNA: TGTGCCAGCAGCACCATAGGAGGAACTGAAGCTTTCTTT.

The chain employs TRBV12-5 and TRBJ1-3, with D uncertain. Germline lookup yields CDR1 LGHNT and CDR2 FRNRAP. There are 13 residues in the CDR3. Trimming pared 1 base from V and 8 bases from J, leaving 9 bases between. The chain's CDR3 is CASGLGLGDTIYF. The CDR3 bases are TGTGCTAGTGGTTTGGGCTTGGGAGACACCATATATTTT.

This clone was seen only a few times. The CDR3 coding sequence is TGTGCCAGCAGTCGACAGTGGTACACTGAAGCTTTCTTT. Its protein product is CASSRQWYTEAFF. The V call is TRBV7-2, the J call TRBJ1-1; a weak D match, TRBD1 (5 bases). V gave up 6 bases and J gave up 3 bases, with 11 bases separating them. CDR3 length: 13 residues. Germline assignment: CDR1 SGHTA and CDR2 FQGNSA. The complete variable domain, with remaining parts taken from reference TRBV7-2 and TRBJ1-1, reads GAGVSQSPSNKVTEKGKDVELRCDPISGHTALYWYRQSLGQGLEFLIYFQGNSAPDKSGLPSDRFSAERTGGSVSTLTIQRTQQEDSAVYLCASSRQWYTEAFFGQGTRLTVV.

The sample holds one count of this clone. As DNA, the CDR3 is TGTGCCAGCAGCAAATACCGAGCGGGGGGGGCCCCTAGCACAGATACGCAGTATTTT. Protein sequence: CASSKYRAGGAPSTDTQYF. The rearrangement links TRBV21-1 to TRBJ2-3; the D call in the table, TRBD2, was not verified against the DNA. TRBV21-1 is described as a pseudogene. The CDR3 is 19 amino acids.

CDR3 DNA: TGCGCCAGCAGGCAACTAGCTGAAACGCAGTATTTT. Translating gives CASRQLAETQYF. V usage is TRBV10-2 and J usage is TRBJ2-3; a possible D gene is TRBD2 (6 bases). CDR3 length: 12 amino acids. CDR1 and CDR2 (germline): WSHSY, SAAADI. The V gene lost 6 bases and the J gene lost 9 bases, with 13 bases spanning the gap.

The chain recombines TRBV6-5 with TRBJ2-1, with 7 positions matching TRBD2. This CDR3 is built from 14 residues. The germline gives CDR1 MNHEY, CDR2 SVGAGI. The J segment lost 6 bases and the V segment lost 5 bases, leaving 7 bases of the junction unmatched. The CDR3 DNA reads TGTGCCAGCAGTCCCCGACTAGCTCCCAATGAGCAGTTCTTC. Its protein product is CASSPRLAPNEQFF.

V is TRBV30 and J is TRBJ1-3, with unresolved D. The germline V and J ends were trimmed by 2 bases and 4 bases, with 18 bases remaining between them. Germline V gene lookup returns CDR1 GTSNPN and CDR2 SVGIG (reference sequence). This CDR3 has 16 residues. The CDR3 DNA is TGTGCCTGGAGTTCTAACCTCCCGGGTCCGGGAAACACCATATATTTT. Translation: CAWSSNLPGPGNTIYF.

A single count supports this clone. The V gene is TRBV3-1 (or the pseudogene TRBV3-2), the J gene TRBJ1-4; D gene unclear. The CDR3 is 20 amino acids. Germline V lookup: CDR1 LGHDT, CDR2 YNNKEL (reference sequence). V gave up 1 base and J gave up 3 bases, with 24 bases separating them. DNA for the CDR3: TGTGCCAGCAGCCAAGCCCACCAAACACGAAAAAAACCTCCTAATGAAAAACTGTTTTTT. Encoded protein: CASSQAHQTRKKPPNEKLFF.

V and J are TRBV5-1 and TRBJ1-1; 9 bases align to TRBD1. Germline CDR1 and CDR2: SGHRS and YFSETQ. The CDR3 contains 17 residues. Losses at the gene ends were 0 bases for V and 0 bases for J; bases not matched to a gene: 6. The CDR3 region is CASSLGDRDFMNTEAFF. As DNA, the CDR3 is TGCGCCAGCAGCTTGGGGGACAGGGACTTCATGAACACTGAAGCTTTCTTT.

The chain is built from TRBV10-2 and TRBJ1-2, with 8 bases aligning to TRBD1. The CDR3 runs to 16 residues. V was clipped by 5 bases and J by 2 bases; unmatched bases: 10. Germline-derived CDR1 and CDR2 are WSHSY and SAAADI. The CDR3 spells CASSTPGQGGNYGYTF. In DNA, the CDR3 is TGCGCCAGCAGTACCCCCGGACAGGGAGGGAACTATGGCTACACCTTC.

CDR3 DNA sequence: TGTGCCTGGAGTGTAGTCAGGGATTCTGGAAACACCATATATTTT. Translation: CAWSVVRDSGNTIYF. V usage is TRBV30 and J usage is TRBJ1-3; TRBD1 might be the D (5 bases). The germline V gene has CDR1 GTSNPN and CDR2 SVGIG (reference sequence). V lost 0 bases and J 1 base, leaving 10 bases between the germline ends. The CDR3 sequence is 15 residues long.

The chain joins TRBV12-5 to TRBJ1-1, with unresolved D. The CDR3 spans 13 residues. V lost 6 bases, J lost 1 base, and 9 bases lay in between. CDR1 and CDR2 (germline): LGHNT, FRNRAP. The CDR3 here is CASGATENTEAFF. For the CDR3, the DNA is TGTGCTAGTGGGGCTACAGAGAACACTGAAGCTTTCTTT.

The chain has TRBV3-1 (or the pseudogene TRBV3-2) and TRBJ2-7; D not certain. Trimming took off 5 bases at V and 6 bases at J, with 14 bases between the two ends. The germline CDR1 and CDR2 sequences are LGHDT and YNNKEL (reference sequence). CDR3 length equals 13 residues. CDR3 coding DNA: TGTGCCAGCAGCACTCTCCCCGAGGCCGAGCAGTACTTC. Encoded protein: CASSTLPEAEQYF.

The chain has TRBV5-1 and TRBJ2-7; 8 bases are a match to TRBD1. V lost 4 bases and J lost 2; bases outside the gene matches: 5. This CDR3 is built from 14 residues. Looked up from germline, CDR1 is SGHRS and CDR2 is YFSETQ. CDR3 coding DNA: TGCGCCAGCAGCCGAGGACAGGGACCCTACGAGCAGTACTTC. Protein product: CASSRGQGPYEQYF. The whole variable domain, filled in from reference TRBV5-1 and TRBJ2-7, reads KAGVTQTPRYLIKTRGQQVTLSCSPISGHRSVSWYQQTPGQGLQFLFEYFSETQRNKGNFPGRFSGRQFSNSRSEMNVSTLELGDSALYLCASSRGQGPYEQYFGPGTRLTVT.

The V call is TRBV11-3, the J call TRBJ2-3; 9 bases map to TRBD2. The CDR3 contains 14 residues. The germline V gene encodes CDR1 SGHNT and CDR2 YENEEA. V gave up 3 bases and J gave up 6 bases; unmatched junction bases: 4. CDR3 in amino acids: CASSFSSGDDTQYF. CDR3 sequence (DNA): TGTGCCAGCAGCTTTTCTAGCGGGGATGATACGCAGTATTTT.

Only one count was recorded for this clone. The chain employs TRBV6-1 and TRBJ1-5, with 7 bases aligning to TRBD1. CDR3 length equals 15 residues. Unmatched junction bases numbered 6, after V lost 1 base and J lost 6 bases. The germline V gene encodes CDR1 MNHNS and CDR2 SASEGT. The CDR3 sequence is CASSEGGQSGQPQHF. CDR3 nucleotides: TGTGCCAGCAGTGAAGGGGGACAGTCCGGTCAGCCCCAGCATTTT.